This T cell receptor beta chain came from a study of blood T cell repertoires in COVID-19. Sequenced by immunoSEQ multiplex PCR; TCRdb stores in-frame clones only, minus some. This table has more than 100,000 clones, around 88% appearing once. This CDR3 contains 16 residues. CDR1 and CDR2 from the germline V gene are SGHVS and FNYEAQ. Trimming took off 1 base at V and 1 base at J, with 12 bases between the two ends. Sequenced sample: peripheral blood. This sequence was found in a woman aged 50 to 60 with active or convalescent COVID-19. The rearrangement joins TRBV7-6 to TRBJ2-3, with a weak D call TRBD2 (6 bases). For the CDR3, the DNA is TGTGCCAGCAGCTTAGAGGCGGGATTCGGCACAGATACGCAGTATTTT. Protein product: CASSLEAGFGTDTQYF.